The rows below give T cell receptor beta chains drawn from one sample of a study of Tregs in tolerant kidney transplant recipients. Produced via immunoSEQ multiplex PCR; TCRdb's table is partial and in-frame only. The sample comprises under 300,000 clones, around 81% of which are singletons, and 0.5% to 0.65% rests with the top ten. What was sequenced was CD4+ T cells from blood. These receptors all stem from a human donor in good health. CDR3s include the opening cysteine and the closing phenylalanine or tryptophan. The D gene is left open where the match is weak. The size field is filled for only some rows; it gives once, few, many or a size class.

TGTGCCAGCAGTGCAGACGCCGAGACAGGGGACACCGGGGAGCTGTTTTTT	CASSADAETGDTGELFF	TRBV6-1	TRBJ2-2	TRBD1	.
TGTGCCAGCAGTTCGTACGGGACACATCAAGTGACCCAGTACTTC	CASSSYGTHQVTQYF	TRBV6-6	TRBJ2-5	.	.
TGTGCCTGGATCCTCCCGGGGTTACCTAGTAACTATGGCTACACCTTC	CAWILPGLPSNYGYTF	TRBV30	TRBJ1-2	.	.
TGTGCCAGCAGCAAGAGCTCAGGGACCGGAAACACCATATATTTT	CASSKSSGTGNTIYF	TRBV9	TRBJ1-3	.	few
TGTGCCATCAGTGAGGCGGGCTCCTACAATGAGCAGTTCTTC	CAISEAGSYNEQFF	TRBV10-3	TRBJ2-1	.	.
TGTGCCAGCCGACATTATGACAGGGATAGCAACACTGAAGCTTTCTTT	CASRHYDRDSNTEAFF	TRBV21-1	TRBJ1-1	.	.
TGTGCCAGCAGCCGGGACAGGGTGGGAAACACTGAAGCTTTCTTT	CASSRDRVGNTEAFF	TRBV21-1	TRBJ1-1	.	.
TGTGCCAGTAGCCTTACAGGGGGTTGGACCGGGGAGCTGTTTTTT	CASSLTGGWTGELFF	TRBV19	TRBJ2-2	TRBD1	.
TGTGCCAGCAGCTCGCGGGGGGGAGATACGCAGTATTTT	CASSSRGGDTQYF	TRBV13	TRBJ2-3	TRBD2	.
TGTGCCAGCAGCCGCACCGGGACTCGAGCCTACAATGAGCAGTTCTTC	CASSRTGTRAYNEQFF	TRBV7-3	TRBJ2-1	.	.
TGTGCCAGAAGCTTGCGGCCGGGACAGGAAAGATCCTATGGCTACACCTTC	CARSLRPGQERSYGYTF	TRBV5-3	TRBJ1-2	TRBD1	.
TGTGCCAGCTCACCACTTGACAACTCCTACGAGCAGTACTTC	CASSPLDNSYEQYF	TRBV18	TRBJ2-7	.	.
TGTGCCAGCAGTAGGGGACGGACCACTGGCGAGCAGTACTTC	CASSRGRTTGEQYF	TRBV6-5	TRBJ2-7	.	.
TGTGCCTGGAGGCGGGACACTTGGAACACTGAAGCTTTCTTT	CAWRRDTWNTEAFF	TRBV30	TRBJ1-1	.	.
TGCGCCAGCAGTTGGGGGCTAGCTCCAGATACGCAGTATTTT	CASSWGLAPDTQYF	TRBV5-1	TRBJ2-3	.	.
TGTGCCAGCAGCGGGGGCCCGAGGGGCACTGAAGCTTTCTTT	CASSGGPRGTEAFF	TRBV7-9	TRBJ1-1	.	.
TGCGCCAGCAGCAAAATCATCGCGGGGGACCCCTACGAGCAGTACTTC	CASSKIIAGDPYEQYF	TRBV4-3	TRBJ2-7	TRBD2	.
TGTGCCAGCAGCCGACAAGCAGGGTCTGATGGCTACACCTTC	CASSRQAGSDGYTF	TRBV7-9	TRBJ1-2	.	.
TGTGCCAGCAGCAGGGTATTGGACGAGCAGTACTTC	CASSRVLDEQYF	TRBV6-1	TRBJ2-7	.	.
TGTGCCAGCAGCACGGACAGGGGGGAAAAACTGTTTTTT	CASSTDRGEKLFF	TRBV6-5	TRBJ1-4	TRBD1	.
TGCGCCAGCAGCAGGGCGAGGGAGACCACCTACGAGCAGTACTTC	CASSRARETTYEQYF	TRBV5-1	TRBJ2-7	.	.
TGTGCAAGTCTCAAACGGACCCAGTACTTC	CASLKRTQYF	TRBV12-2	TRBJ2-5	.	.
TGTGCCAGCAGCGTAGACTCATGGACCTCTGGAAACACCATATATTTT	CASSVDSWTSGNTIYF	TRBV9	TRBJ1-3	.	.
TGTGCCAGCTCACCCCGGACAGATAATCAGCCCCAGCATTTT	CASSPRTDNQPQHF	TRBV18	TRBJ1-5	.	.
TGTGCCAGCAGCGTAGTGAGGGGGGGCACTGAAGCTTTCTTT	CASSVVRGGTEAFF	TRBV9	TRBJ1-1	.	.
TGTGCCAGCAGTGAAGGGGACATGCGATCGTACCAAGAGACCCAGTACTTC	CASSEGDMRSYQETQYF	TRBV6-1	TRBJ2-5	.	.
TGTGCCAGCAGCTTACTGGCAGATCCCGGCAATCAGCCCCAGCATTTT	CASSLLADPGNQPQHF	TRBV7-3	TRBJ1-5	.	.
TGCGCCAGCAGCTCCCTGAGCGGCCCGGAGATGAACACTGAAGCTTTCTTT	CASSSLSGPEMNTEAFF	TRBV5-1	TRBJ1-1	.	.
TGTGCCAGCAGTGAGAGTGGCGGAGATCAGCCCCAGCATTTT	CASSESGGDQPQHF	TRBV6-1	TRBJ1-5	.	.
TGTGCCAGCAGCCTGGACAGAGCCTACGAGCAGTACTTC	CASSLDRAYEQYF	TRBV11-2	TRBJ2-7	.	.
TGTGCCAGCAGCTTGGACGGACGGTCTCTGGTCGAGCAGTACTTC	CASSLDGRSLVEQYF	TRBV5-4	TRBJ2-7	.	once
TGTGCCAGCAGCATCACCGGGACAGTGCCCTATGGCTACACCTTC	CASSITGTVPYGYTF	TRBV7-8	TRBJ1-2	TRBD1	.
TGTGCCAGCAGCTCCGGGACAGGGGTCAAGAACACTGAAGCTTTCTTT	CASSSGTGVKNTEAFF	TRBV5-8	TRBJ1-1	TRBD1	.
TGTGCCAGCAGCGTAGATTCTAACTATGGCTACACCTTC	CASSVDSNYGYTF	TRBV9	TRBJ1-2	.	.
TGCAGCGTGCCCCAGGGGGACACTGAAGCTTTCTTT	CSVPQGDTEAFF	TRBV29-1	TRBJ1-1	TRBD1	.
TGTGCCAGCAGTGAGGGCAGGGGCTATGGCTACACCTTC	CASSEGRGYGYTF	TRBV2	TRBJ1-2	.	.
TGTGCCAGCAGTACTAGCGGGGGTGAGCAGTACTTC	CASSTSGGEQYF	TRBV6-5	TRBJ2-7	TRBD2	.
TGCGCCAGCAGTTTATCGGGGGACAACTACGAGCAGTACTTC	CASSLSGDNYEQYF	TRBV10-1	TRBJ2-7	.	.
TGTGCCAGCAGTTACGGGGCCTCGGGGTCACAGCCCCAGCATTTT	CASSYGASGSQPQHF	TRBV6-5	TRBJ1-5	.	.
TGTGCCACCCAAGAAGTCACAACTAATGAAAAACTGTTTTTT	CATQEVTTNEKLFF	TRBV2	TRBJ1-4	.	.
TGTGCTAGTGGTTTGACCCCCGACGGCAGGGGGCGCGTGGAGACCCAGTACTTC	CASGLTPDGRGRVETQYF	TRBV12-5	TRBJ2-5	TRBD1	.
TGTGCCATCAGTGAGGAGCCGACAGGAGGGAACACTGAAGCTTTCTTT	CAISEEPTGGNTEAFF	TRBV10-3	TRBJ1-1	.	.
TGTGCCTGGTGCCCCGGGACAGGTACAGATACGCAGTATTTT	CAWCPGTGTDTQYF	TRBV30	TRBJ2-3	TRBD1	.
TGTGCCTGGAGTCCTGCCTTAGGGGAGACCCAGTACTTC	CAWSPALGETQYF	TRBV30	TRBJ2-5	.	.
TGTGCCAGCAGTGTAAGTGGGCACCAGGAGACCCAGTACTTC	CASSVSGHQETQYF	TRBV2	TRBJ2-5	.	.
TGTGCCAGCAGCTTTGGGCAGGGCTACATGAACACTGAAGCTTTCTTT	CASSFGQGYMNTEAFF	TRBV11-2	TRBJ1-1	.	.
TGTGCCAGCAGCTTGGCCAGGCTCTCACCCTTAGCTTTCTTT	CASSLARLSPLAFF	TRBV5-8	TRBJ1-1	.	few
TGTGCCTGGAGTTTACAGGGTAGCTATGGCTACACCTTC	CAWSLQGSYGYTF	TRBV30	TRBJ1-2	.	.
TGCGCCAGCAGCCAAGATACCGGGGGAAGGGCAGATACGCAGTATTTT	CASSQDTGGRADTQYF	TRBV4-1	TRBJ2-3	.	.
TGTGCCTGGAGTGCGGGGAAACATTCGGGCAATCAGCCCCAGCATTTT	CAWSAGKHSGNQPQHF	TRBV30	TRBJ1-5	.	.
TGTGCCAGCAGCCCGGACAGGGGGCCAACCGGGGAGCTGTTTTTT	CASSPDRGPTGELFF	TRBV6-5	TRBJ2-2	TRBD1	.
TGTGCCAGCATAGGGGCGGGGAGATTTTATCAGCCCCAGCATTTT	CASIGAGRFYQPQHF	TRBV6-1	TRBJ1-5	.	.